Described below is a single T cell receptor beta chain sequence and its context. V was pared by 6 bases and J by 4 bases, with 7 bases of the junction left unmatched. The germline V gene has CDR1 SQVTM and CDR2 ANQGSEA. The CDR3 is 14 amino acids. Produced via immunoSEQ multiplex PCR; TCRdb's table is partial and in-frame only. The table includes hundreds of thousands of clones, about 90% detected once. This record belongs to a study of shared T cell receptors in the human thymus. These data also formed part of another study, on human thymus T cells. As that study records: Corrective surgery for congenital heart defects was being performed on the healthy Finnish infants who served as donors. Resections that were taken during corrective heart surgery supplied the thymus tissue. Related research has reported that thymic repertoires overlap highly among unrelated individuals.

The source of this sequence is a boy less than two years old with a congenital heart defect. The sample was thymocytes. The V and J genes are TRBV29-1 and TRBJ2-5; 11 nucleotides agree with TRBD2. CDR3 sequence: CSVPIAGGSETQYF. CDR3 DNA sequence: TGCAGCGTCCCTATAGCGGGAGGGTCAGAGACCCAGTACTTC.